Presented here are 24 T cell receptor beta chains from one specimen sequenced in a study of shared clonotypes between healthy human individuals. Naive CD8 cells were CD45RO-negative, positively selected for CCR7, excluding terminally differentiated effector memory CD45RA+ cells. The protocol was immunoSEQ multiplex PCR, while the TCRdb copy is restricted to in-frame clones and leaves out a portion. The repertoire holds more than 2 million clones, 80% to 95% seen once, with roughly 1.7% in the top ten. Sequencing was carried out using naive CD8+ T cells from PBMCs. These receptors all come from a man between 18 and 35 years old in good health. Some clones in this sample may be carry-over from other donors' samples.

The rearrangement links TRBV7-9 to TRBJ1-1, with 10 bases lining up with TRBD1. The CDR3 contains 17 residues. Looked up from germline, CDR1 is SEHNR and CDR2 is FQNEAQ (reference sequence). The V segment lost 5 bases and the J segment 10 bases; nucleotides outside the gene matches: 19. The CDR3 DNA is TGTGCCAGCAGCGGACCCGACCGGGACAGGGGATCCGAGGGAGCTTTCTTT. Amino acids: CASSGPDRDRGSEGAFF.

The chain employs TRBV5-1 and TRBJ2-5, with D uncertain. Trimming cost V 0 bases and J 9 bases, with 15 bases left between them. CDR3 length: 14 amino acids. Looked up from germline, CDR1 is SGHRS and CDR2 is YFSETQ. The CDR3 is CASSLDFGSEAQYF. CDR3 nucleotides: TGCGCCAGCAGCTTGGATTTTGGGTCCGAGGCCCAGTACTTC.

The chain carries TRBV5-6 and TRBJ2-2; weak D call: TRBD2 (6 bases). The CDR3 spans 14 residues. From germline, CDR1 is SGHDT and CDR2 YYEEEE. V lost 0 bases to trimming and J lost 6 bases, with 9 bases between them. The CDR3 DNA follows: TGTGCCAGCAGCTTGGGTACTAGCCCCGGGGAGCTGTTTTTT. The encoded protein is CASSLGTSPGELFF.

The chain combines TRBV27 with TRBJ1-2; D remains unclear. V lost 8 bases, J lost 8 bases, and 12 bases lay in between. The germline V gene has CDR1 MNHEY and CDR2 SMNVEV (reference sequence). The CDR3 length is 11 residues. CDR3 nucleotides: TGTGCCAGCGGGATCAGAGGCGGCTACACCTTC. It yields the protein CASGIRGGYTF.

The CDR3 here is CATTSVQGDQETQYF. For the CDR3, the DNA is TGTGCCACCACCTCGGTACAGGGGGACCAAGAGACCCAGTACTTC. The chain carries TRBV15 and TRBJ2-5, with 8 nucleotides matching TRBD1. This CDR3 has 15 residues. V was clipped by 7 bases and J by 0 bases; unmatched bases: 7. Germline V gene lookup returns CDR1 LNHNV and CDR2 YYDKDF (reference sequence).

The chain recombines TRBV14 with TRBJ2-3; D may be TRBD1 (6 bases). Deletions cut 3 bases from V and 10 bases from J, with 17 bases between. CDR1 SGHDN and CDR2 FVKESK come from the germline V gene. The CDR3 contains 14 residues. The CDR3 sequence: CASSHTARGNPQYF. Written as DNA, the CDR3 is TGTGCCAGCAGCCACACAGCCAGGGGCAATCCGCAGTATTTT.

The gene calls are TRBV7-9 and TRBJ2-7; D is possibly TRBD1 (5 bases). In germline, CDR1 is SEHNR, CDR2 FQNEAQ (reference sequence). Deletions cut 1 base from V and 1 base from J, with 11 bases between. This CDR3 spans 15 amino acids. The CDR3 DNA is TGTGCCAGCAGCTTAGAAGAGGCAGGGTCCTACGAGCAGTACTTC. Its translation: CASSLEEAGSYEQYF. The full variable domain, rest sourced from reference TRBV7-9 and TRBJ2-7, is DTGVSQNPRHKITKRGQNVTFRCDPISEHNRLYWYRQTLGQGPEFLTYFQNEAQLEKSRLLSDRFSAERPKGSFSTLEIQRTEQGDSAMYLCASSLEEAGSYEQYFGPGTRLTVT.

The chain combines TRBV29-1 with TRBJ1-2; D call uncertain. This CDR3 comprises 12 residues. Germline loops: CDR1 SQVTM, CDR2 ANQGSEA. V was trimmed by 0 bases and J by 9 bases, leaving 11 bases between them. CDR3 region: CSVEEQILSYTF. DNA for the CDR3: TGCAGCGTTGAAGAACAGATCCTGAGCTACACCTTC.

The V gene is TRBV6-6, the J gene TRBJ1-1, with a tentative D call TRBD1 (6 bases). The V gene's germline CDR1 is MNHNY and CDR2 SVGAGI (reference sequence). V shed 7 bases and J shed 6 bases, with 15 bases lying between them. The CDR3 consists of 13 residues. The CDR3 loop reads CASTQGGGAEAFF. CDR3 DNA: TGTGCCAGCACCCAAGGGGGGGGCGCTGAAGCTTTCTTT.

The CDR3 region is CASSLDRWGLAGDYEQYF. CDR3 bases: TGTGCCAGCAGCTTAGATCGTTGGGGACTAGCGGGAGATTACGAGCAGTACTTC. The chain uses TRBV11-2 and TRBJ2-7; TRBD2 agrees at 14 bases. Germline values: CDR1 SGHAT, CDR2 FQNNGV. The V and J ends lost 0 bases and 4 bases, in that order; junction bases with no gene match: 8. This CDR3 contains 18 residues.

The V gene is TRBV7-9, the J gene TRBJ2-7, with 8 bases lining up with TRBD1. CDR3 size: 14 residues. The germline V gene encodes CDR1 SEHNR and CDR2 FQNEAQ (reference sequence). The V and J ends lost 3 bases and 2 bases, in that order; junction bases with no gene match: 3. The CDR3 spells CASSFQGAAYEQYF. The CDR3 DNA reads TGTGCCAGCAGCTTTCAGGGGGCGGCCTACGAGCAGTACTTC.

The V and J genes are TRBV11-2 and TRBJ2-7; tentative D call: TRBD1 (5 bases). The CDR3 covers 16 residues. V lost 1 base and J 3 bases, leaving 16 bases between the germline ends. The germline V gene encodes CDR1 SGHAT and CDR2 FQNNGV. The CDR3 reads CASSLVGRVGDYEQYF. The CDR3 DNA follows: TGTGCCAGCAGCTTAGTGGGCAGGGTAGGGGACTACGAGCAGTACTTC.

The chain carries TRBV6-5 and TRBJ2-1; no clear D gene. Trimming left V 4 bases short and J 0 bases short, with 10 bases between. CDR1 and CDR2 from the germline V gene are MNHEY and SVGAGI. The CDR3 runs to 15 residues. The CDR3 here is CASSSFRSSYNEQFF. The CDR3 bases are TGTGCCAGCAGTTCCTTCCGGAGCTCCTACAATGAGCAGTTCTTC.

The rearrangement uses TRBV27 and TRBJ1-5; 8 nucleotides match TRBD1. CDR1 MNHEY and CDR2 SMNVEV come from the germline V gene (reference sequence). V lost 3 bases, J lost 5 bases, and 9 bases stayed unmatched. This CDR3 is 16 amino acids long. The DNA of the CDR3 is TGTGCCAGCAGTTTGAGGACGGTCAGGGGGCATCAGCCCCAGCATTTT. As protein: CASSLRTVRGHQPQHF.

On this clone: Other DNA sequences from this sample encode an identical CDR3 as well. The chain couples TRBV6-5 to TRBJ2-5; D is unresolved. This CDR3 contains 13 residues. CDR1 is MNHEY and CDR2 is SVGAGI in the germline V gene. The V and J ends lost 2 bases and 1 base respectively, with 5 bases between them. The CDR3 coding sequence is TGTGCCAGCAGTTACAACTCCCAAGAGACCCAGTACTTC. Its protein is CASSYNSQETQYF.

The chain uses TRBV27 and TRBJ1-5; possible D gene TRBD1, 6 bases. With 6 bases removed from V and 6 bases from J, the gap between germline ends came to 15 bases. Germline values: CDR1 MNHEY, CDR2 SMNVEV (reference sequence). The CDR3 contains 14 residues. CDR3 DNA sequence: TGTGCCAGCAGGTCCGGGACAAGGAGTCAGCCCCAGCATTTT. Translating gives CASRSGTRSQPQHF.

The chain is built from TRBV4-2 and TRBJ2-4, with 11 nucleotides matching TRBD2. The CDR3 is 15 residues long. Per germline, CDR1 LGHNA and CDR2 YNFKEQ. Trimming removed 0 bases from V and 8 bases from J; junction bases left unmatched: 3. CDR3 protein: CASSQETSGSDIQYF. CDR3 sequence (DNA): TGTGCCAGCAGCCAAGAAACTAGCGGGAGTGACATTCAGTACTTC.

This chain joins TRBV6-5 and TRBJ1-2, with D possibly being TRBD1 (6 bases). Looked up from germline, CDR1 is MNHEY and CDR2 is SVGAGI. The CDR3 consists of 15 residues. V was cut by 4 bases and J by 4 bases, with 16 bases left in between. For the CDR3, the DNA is TGTGCCAGCAGTTCGGGGGCCCTGAACCCCTATGGCTACACCTTC. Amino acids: CASSSGALNPYGYTF.

The CDR3 sequence is CASSLAQGSRSYEQYF. The CDR3 DNA reads TGTGCCAGCAGCTTAGCTCAGGGGTCTCGATCCTACGAGCAGTACTTC. V and J are TRBV7-2 and TRBJ2-7, with a weak D call TRBD1 (6 bases). The germline V gene encodes CDR1 SGHTA and CDR2 FQGNSA. The CDR3 loop spans 16 amino acids. V lost 0 bases, J lost 1 base, and 13 bases lay in between.

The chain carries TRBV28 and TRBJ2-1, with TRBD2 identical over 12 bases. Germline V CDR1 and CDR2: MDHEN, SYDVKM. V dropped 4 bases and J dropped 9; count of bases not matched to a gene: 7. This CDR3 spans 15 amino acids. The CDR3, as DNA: TGTGCCAGCAGTTGGGGACTAGCGGGTACAGGTGAGCAGTTCTTC. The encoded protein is CASSWGLAGTGEQFF.

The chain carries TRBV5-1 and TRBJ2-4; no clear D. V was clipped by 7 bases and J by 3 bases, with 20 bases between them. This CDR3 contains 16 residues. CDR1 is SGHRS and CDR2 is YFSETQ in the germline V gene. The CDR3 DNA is TGCGCCAGCCCGAGGCGCCGTAGCTCGGACAAAAACATTCAGTACTTC. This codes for CASPRRRSSDKNIQYF.

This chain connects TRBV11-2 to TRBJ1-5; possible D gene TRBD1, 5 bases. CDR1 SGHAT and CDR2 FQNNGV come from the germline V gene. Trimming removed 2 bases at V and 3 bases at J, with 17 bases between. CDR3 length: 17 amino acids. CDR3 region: CASSLSGTGAVNQPQHF. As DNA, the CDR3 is TGTGCCAGCAGCTTAAGCGGAACAGGTGCAGTCAATCAGCCCCAGCATTTT.

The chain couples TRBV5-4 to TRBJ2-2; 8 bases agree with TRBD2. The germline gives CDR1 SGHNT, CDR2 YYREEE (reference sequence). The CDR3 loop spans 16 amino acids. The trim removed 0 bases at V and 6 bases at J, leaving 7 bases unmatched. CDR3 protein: CASSLGAGGPPGELFF. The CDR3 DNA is TGTGCCAGCAGCTTGGGGGCGGGAGGCCCCCCCGGGGAGCTGTTTTTT.

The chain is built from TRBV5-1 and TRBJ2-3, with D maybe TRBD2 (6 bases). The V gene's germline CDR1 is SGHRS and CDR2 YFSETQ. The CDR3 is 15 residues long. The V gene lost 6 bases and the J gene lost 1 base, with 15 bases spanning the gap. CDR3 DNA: TGCGCCAGCATGGTCCGGGAGCTTCGCACAGATACGCAGTATTTT. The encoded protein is CASMVRELRTDTQYF.